What follows are 5 T cell receptor beta chains derived from one specimen sequenced in a study of radiotherapy plus CTLA-4 blockade in lung cancer. Repertoires were generated with immunoSEQ multiplex PCR, while TCRdb's copy carries only in-frame clones and drops some. Among tens of thousands of clones, around 79% were seen once, and the ten largest hold about 9%. The sample in question was peripheral blood, obtained from a patient treated with radiotherapy plus ipilimumab. Every receptor here comes from a human donor with non-small cell lung cancer who had a complete response to radiotherapy plus ipilimumab.

The rearrangement joins TRBV18 to TRBJ1-2; TRBD1 is a possible D gene (6 bases). V was trimmed by 3 bases and J by 2 bases, leaving 7 bases between them. From germline, CDR1 is KGHSH and CDR2 LQKENI. The CDR3 sequence is 13 residues long. The CDR3 nucleotides are TGTGCCAGCTCACCGGGACAAAACTATGGCTACACCTTC. This gives the protein CASSPGQNYGYTF.

The table lists this clone with a count of one. V usage is TRBV7-8 and J usage is TRBJ1-1; no reliable D call. The germline gives CDR1 SGHVS, CDR2 FQNEAQ. The CDR3 is 15 amino acids. The ends were cut back, 2 bases at V and 5 bases at J, with 15 bases in the middle. The CDR3 DNA is TGTGCCAGCAGCTTAACCCAGTGGCGGGGAACTGAAGCTTTCTTT. Protein product: CASSLTQWRGTEAFF. Variable domain in full (rest from reference TRBV7-8 and TRBJ1-1): GAGVSQSPRYKVAKRGQDVALRCDPISGHVSLFWYQQALGQGPEFLTYFQNEAQLDKSGLPSDRFFAERPEGSVSTLKIQRTQQEDSAVYLCASSLTQWRGTEAFFGQGTRLTVV.

This chain connects TRBV29-1 to TRBJ1-2; maybe TRBD1 (5 bases). Trimming removed 7 bases from V and 7 bases from J, with 19 bases in between. The CDR3 consists of 13 residues. The germline V gene has CDR1 SQVTM and CDR2 ANQGSEA. The CDR3 DNA reads as TGCAGCGCCCCCGCGACAGCAAGTGGTGGCTACACCTTC. Protein sequence: CSAPATASGGYTF.

This clone has only a few counts. The chain couples TRBV19 to TRBJ1-3; 7 nucleotides line up with TRBD1. The V and J ends lost 6 bases and 5 bases, in that order; junction bases with no gene match: 4. The CDR3 is made up of 13 amino acids. Per germline, CDR1 LNHDA and CDR2 SQIVND (reference sequence). The CDR3 region is CASRDRERNTIYF. The CDR3 bases are TGTGCCAGTAGAGACAGGGAGCGAAACACCATATATTTT.

V and J are TRBV19 and TRBJ2-2; D is possibly TRBD1 (5 bases). V lost 10 bases and J 5 bases, leaving 23 bases between the germline ends. The germline V gene encodes CDR1 LNHDA and CDR2 SQIVND (reference sequence). The CDR3 loop spans 16 amino acids. This chain's CDR3 is CATSSMGPLRTGELFF. Here the CDR3 DNA reads TGTGCCACCTCCTCCATGGGGCCCCTCCGTACCGGGGAGCTGTTTTTT. Full variable domain (missing parts from reference TRBV19 and TRBJ2-2): DGGITQSPKYLFRKEGQNVTLSCEQNLNHDAMYWYRQDPGQGLRLIYYSQIVNDFQKGDIAEGYSVSREKKESFPLTVTSAQKNPTAFYLCATSSMGPLRTGELFFGEGSRLTVL.